Following are 27 T cell receptor beta chains from one sample sequenced in a study of response to subunit inactivated influenza vaccine. TCRdb itself ran the RT-PCR reads through MiXCR, one entry per CDR3 protein. The sample carries under 850,000 distinct CDR3 sequences, 15% to 20% recorded once. The sequencing used PBMCs from blood, collected 4 to 6 days after vaccination. Receptors originate from a man in his fifties or sixties who received an inactivated influenza vaccine.

The chain uses TRBV4-3 and TRBJ2-3; 9 nucleotides line up with TRBD2. CDR1 and CDR2 (germline): LGHNA, YSLEER. This CDR3 is 17 amino acids long. J lost 0 bases, V lost 4 bases, and 8 bases had no gene match. The CDR3 DNA reads as TGCGCCAGCAGCCGCAACTGGCGGGGGGGGAGCACAGATACGCAGTATTTT. This encodes CASSRNWRGGSTDTQYF.

This clonotype was seen repeatedly, ten times or more. This chain joins TRBV7-2 and TRBJ2-7; possible D gene TRBD2, 6 bases. The CDR3 length is 13 residues. Germline CDR1 is SGHTA and CDR2 is FQGNSA. With 2 bases removed from V and 4 bases from J, the gap between germline ends came to 9 bases. The CDR3 DNA is TGTGCCAGCAGCTTATCTCGGGAGTACGAGCAGTACTTC. Encoded protein: CASSLSREYEQYF.

This clonotype came up many times. The V gene is TRBV7-2, the J gene TRBJ2-7; possibly TRBD1 for D (5 bases). Germline CDR1 SGHTA, CDR2 FQGNSA. The CDR3 loop spans 14 amino acids. With 5 bases removed from V and 2 bases from J, the gap between germline ends came to 13 bases. This CDR3 is CASSITRETYEQYF. CDR3 nucleotides: TGTGCCAGCAGCATTACCAGGGAAACCTACGAGCAGTACTTC.

There are a few counts of this clonotype. V gene TRBV7-2 combines with J gene TRBJ1-6, with TRBD1 matching over 7 bases. The CDR3 runs to 17 residues. Germline loops: CDR1 SGHTA, CDR2 FQGNSA. The J segment lost 3 bases and the V segment lost 1 base, leaving 6 bases of the junction unmatched. This CDR3 is CASSLGDRRNYNSPLHF. DNA for the CDR3: TGTGCCAGCAGCTTAGGGGACAGACGAAACTATAATTCACCCCTCCACTTT.

Points on this clonotype: A much larger clone lies a single base off, so this may be a read error. The chain combines TRBV5-5 with TRBJ2-3; D gene unclear. Germline values: CDR1 SGHKS, CDR2 YYEKEE (reference sequence). The CDR3 length is 13 residues. This CDR3 is CASSPPRPGTQFF. The DNA for the CDR3 is TGTGCCAGCAGCCCACCTCGTCCCGGTACGCAGTTTTTT.

This clonotype was detected a few times. V and J are TRBV27 and TRBJ2-3; 9 bases map to TRBD2. The CDR3 totals 15 residues. V trimming: 7 bases; J trimming: 2 bases; junction bases outside the gene matches: 7. Germline V gene sequence: CDR1 MNHEY, CDR2 SMNVEV (reference sequence). The CDR3 spells CASTQAGGNTDTQYF. The CDR3 DNA reads TGTGCCAGCACCCAAGCGGGAGGAAACACAGATACGCAGTATTTT.

This sequence joins TRBV20-1 and TRBJ2-3, with 7 bases that match TRBD2. This CDR3 is 13 amino acids long. Germline lookup yields CDR1 DFQATT and CDR2 SNEGSKA (reference sequence). Germline trimming cut 8 bases from V and 2 bases from J; bases unmatched to any gene: 7. The CDR3 coding sequence is TGCAGTCCTCACGGGAGGAACACAGATACGCAGTATTTT. Protein product: CSPHGRNTDTQYF.

This clonotype was counted ten times or more. The chain carries TRBV11-2 and TRBJ2-5, with D possibly TRBD1 on 6 matching bases. CDR3 size: 13 residues. Between the trimmed V and J ends, which lost 4 bases and 7 bases, there was a span of 13 bases. CDR1 SGHAT and CDR2 FQNNGV come from the germline V gene. The DNA of the CDR3 is TGTGCCAGCAGCTCTGGGGGCCTGATGACCCAGTACTTC. Residues: CASSSGGLMTQYF.

The rearrangement joins TRBV6-2 or TRBV6-3 to TRBJ2-6; possibly TRBD2 for D (5 bases). V lost 4 bases and J lost 0, with 13 bases in between. Germline loops: CDR1 MNHEY, CDR2 SVGEGT. The CDR3 is 17 amino acids. DNA for the CDR3: TGTGCCAGCAGTTTCGGGATAGGTAGCTCTGGGGCCAACGTCCTGACTTTC. Translated, it gives CASSFGIGSSGANVLTF.

V gene TRBV7-9 combines with J gene TRBJ2-3; perhaps D is TRBD1 or TRBD2 (7 bases each). CDR1 is SEHNR, CDR2 FQNEAQ, per germline (reference sequence). The CDR3 contains 16 residues. Between the trimmed V and J ends, which lost 5 bases and 2 bases, there was a span of 17 bases. The DNA of the CDR3 is TGTGCCAGCAGCCCGTGGGGGGGACAGACCACAGATACGCAGTATTTT. Protein: CASSPWGGQTTDTQYF. Full variable domain (missing parts from reference TRBV7-9 and TRBJ2-3): DTGVSQNPRHKITKRGQNVTFRCDPISEHNRLYWYRQTLGQGPEFLTYFQNEAQLEKSRLLSDRFSAERPKGSFSTLEIQRTEQGDSAMYLCASSPWGGQTTDTQYFGPGTRLTVL.

The chain carries TRBV24-1 and TRBJ2-2; D is ambiguous. This CDR3 contains 17 residues. CDR1 is KGHDR, CDR2 SFDVKD, per germline. Between the trimmed V and J ends, which lost 5 bases and 5 bases, there was a span of 20 bases. The CDR3 region is CATSAGSGGGPTGELFF. In DNA form, the CDR3 reads TGTGCCACCAGTGCGGGTTCCGGCGGTGGGCCTACCGGGGAGCTGTTTTTT.

In this sample, this clonotype turned up a few times. The CDR3 region is CASSAIAGASYNEQFF. The CDR3, as DNA: TGTGCCAGCAGCGCCATAGCGGGGGCTTCCTACAATGAGCAGTTCTTC. The V and J genes are TRBV27 and TRBJ2-1; 9 bases are a match to TRBD2. The V gene's germline CDR1 is MNHEY and CDR2 SMNVEV (reference sequence). The length of the CDR3 is 16 residues. After removal of 6 bases from V and 1 base from J, the junction contained 7 bases not matched to a gene.

This clonotype was seen a few times. This chain connects TRBV12-3 or TRBV12-4 to TRBJ1-5; D gene unclear. Trimming removed 2 bases from V and 3 bases from J, with 8 bases in between. The CDR3 has 14 residues. The CDR3 coding sequence is TGTGCCAGCAGTTTAAGGCAGAACAATCAGCCCCAGCATTTT. The encoded protein is CASSLRQNNQPQHF.

At least ten counts were recorded for this clonotype. V and J are TRBV29-1 and TRBJ1-1; 8 bases are a match to TRBD1. The CDR3 extends over 16 amino acids. Looked up from germline, CDR1 is SQVTM and CDR2 is ANQGSEA. The V and J ends lost 3 bases and 6 bases, in that order; junction bases with no gene match: 15. In DNA form, the CDR3 reads TGCAGCGTTGATATCCAGGGGGCCGCATTTATGCCTGAAGCTTTCTTT. Its protein product is CSVDIQGAAFMPEAFF.

V gene TRBV28 combines with J gene TRBJ2-7; D may be TRBD1 (5 bases). The V gene's germline CDR1 is MDHEN and CDR2 SYDVKM. The CDR3 runs to 15 residues. The ends were cut back, 3 bases at V and 1 base at J, with 13 bases in the middle. CDR3 in DNA: TGTGCCAGCAGTTTGAGCGTGACAGCATCCTACGAGCAGTACTTC. Amino acids: CASSLSVTASYEQYF.

This clonotype was detected only a few times. The chain joins TRBV21-1 to TRBJ1-2. TRBV21-1 is listed as a pseudogene. This CDR3 is 18 amino acids long. As DNA, the CDR3 is TGTGCCAGCAGCAAAAGGCGGCCAGAAATCGTTCTTAGCTATGGCTACACCTTC. This gives the protein CASSKRRPEIVLSYGYTF.

A few counts support this clonotype. This chain joins TRBV5-1 and TRBJ2-5; D possibly corresponds to TRBD1 (6 bases). Trimming took 4 bases from V and 1 from J, leaving 17 bases between them. CDR3 size: 16 residues. CDR1 is SGHRS and CDR2 is YFSETQ in the germline V gene. The chain's CDR3 is CASSHPTEDSQETQYF. The CDR3 DNA sequence: TGCGCCAGCAGCCACCCCACCGAGGACAGCCAAGAGACCCAGTACTTC.

V gene TRBV10-3 combines with J gene TRBJ1-1; D unclear. Trimming removed 4 bases from V and 6 bases from J, with 6 bases in between. The germline V gene has CDR1 ENHRY and CDR2 SYGVKD. CDR3 size: 11 residues. CDR3: CAISVGAEAFF. CDR3 nucleotides: TGTGCCATCAGTGTAGGTGCTGAAGCTTTCTTT.

The chain couples TRBV6-5 to TRBJ2-5; 10 bases match TRBD1. Germline V gene sequence: CDR1 MNHEY, CDR2 SVGAGI. Trimming removed 0 bases from V and 5 bases from J; junction bases left unmatched: 12. The CDR3 has 18 amino acids. The CDR3 protein is CASSYSVPAPTGGETQYF. CDR3 nucleotides: TGTGCCAGCAGTTACTCGGTCCCGGCACCGACAGGGGGCGAGACCCAGTACTTC.

A few counts support this clonotype. The J gene is TRBJ1-2, the V gene TRBV4-3; a weak D match, TRBD1 (6 bases). Deletions cut 1 base from V and 3 bases from J, with 15 bases between. This CDR3 has 16 residues. From germline, CDR1 is LGHNA and CDR2 YSLEER. CDR3 in amino acids: CASSQGWGQVDYGYTF. The CDR3 nucleotides read TGCGCCAGCAGCCAAGGTTGGGGGCAGGTGGACTATGGCTACACCTTC.

This clonotype appeared once. The CDR3 sequence: CASNPSGGAGTGELFF. DNA for the CDR3: TGTGCCAGCAACCCTAGCGGGGGGGCGGGCACCGGGGAGCTGTTTTTT. The genes are TRBV12-3 or TRBV12-4 and TRBJ2-2; 12 bases are a match to TRBD2. The V and J ends lost 7 bases and 4 bases, in that order; junction bases with no gene match: 7. CDR3 length: 16 amino acids.

The J gene is TRBJ2-5, the V gene TRBV29-1; perhaps TRBD2 as D (5 bases). From germline, CDR1 is SQVTM and CDR2 ANQGSEA. Trimming cost V 6 bases and J 3 bases, with 11 bases left between them. The CDR3 consists of 12 residues. CDR3: CSVLAREETQYF. The DNA of the CDR3 is TGCAGCGTCCTGGCGCGGGAAGAGACCCAGTACTTC. Filled out from reference TRBV29-1 and TRBJ2-5, the complete variable domain reads SAVISQKPSRDICQRGTSLTIQCQVDSQVTMMFWYRQQPGQSLTLIATANQGSEATYESGFVIDKFPISRPNLTFSTLTVSNMSPEDSSIYLCSVLAREETQYFGPGTRLLVL.

The rearrangement joins TRBV5-1 to TRBJ2-1, with TRBD1 as a possible D gene (5 bases). CDR3 length equals 12 residues. The V end was cut by 2 bases, the J end by 10 bases, with 10 bases between. Germline values: CDR1 SGHRS, CDR2 YFSETQ. The CDR3 bases are TGCGCCAGCAGCTTAACTCAGGGAGAGCAGTTCTTC. The encoded protein is CASSLTQGEQFF.

This clonotype was seen more than once but under ten times. The CDR3, as DNA: TGTGCCAGCAGCCAAGGCTCAAGCTACTATGGCTACACCTTC. This translates into CASSQGSSYYGYTF. This chain joins TRBV3-1 and TRBJ1-2; D remains ambiguous. Germline CDR1 and CDR2: LGHDT and YNNKEL (reference sequence). The CDR3 is 14 residues long. Trimming removed 1 base from V and 3 bases from J, with 9 bases in between.

There are a few counts of this clonotype. The chain has TRBV12-3 or TRBV12-4 and TRBJ2-7; TRBD2 might be the D (6 bases). The V end lost 5 bases, the J end lost 4 bases, and 15 bases lay between the germline ends. The CDR3 sequence is 14 residues long. The CDR3 DNA sequence: TGTGCCAGCAGTCAGAGTTCGGGGAGGTACGAGCAGTACTTC. Protein product: CASSQSSGRYEQYF.

The chain links TRBV7-9 to TRBJ2-3; TRBD2 agrees at 7 bases. CDR1 and CDR2 from the germline V gene are SEHNR and FQNEAQ (reference sequence). Trimming removed 2 bases from V and 12 bases from J; junction bases left unmatched: 5. CDR3 length equals 12 residues. CDR3 sequence: CASSLSASGQYF. The CDR3 coding sequence is TGTGCCAGCAGCTTATCGGCTAGCGGCCAGTATTTT.

The table lists this clonotype with a few counts. The chain recombines TRBV24-1 with TRBJ2-5; D unclear. Looked up from germline, CDR1 is KGHDR and CDR2 is SFDVKD. V was pared by 12 bases and J by 5 bases, with 3 bases between. The CDR3 is made up of 8 amino acids. CDR3 DNA: TGTGCCCTGGAGACCCAGTACTTC. It translates to CALETQYF.